This section outlines one T cell receptor beta chain sequence together with its context. The data originate from a study of shared clonotypes between healthy human individuals. Study at large: Donors, aged 18 to 49, were a couple of women and a few men.

Looked up from germline, CDR1 is MDHEN and CDR2 is SYDVKM. V lost 5 bases, J lost 6 bases, and 10 bases lay in between. CDR3 length: 13 residues. Positively selected for CCR7, the CD45RO-negative cells used as naive CD8 cells excluded terminally differentiated effector memory CD45RA+ cells. Healthy adults negative for HIV, lacking recent acute infections or vaccinations, served as donors. At deep level, the assay was performed. Clones were read by immunoSEQ multiplex PCR, and TCRdb kept only the in-frame ones, dropping some. The sample includes approximately 2,000,000 clones, 93% seen only once; the top ten take about 1.6%.

This chain connects TRBV28 to TRBJ2-2; a possible D gene is TRBD1 (6 bases). This TCR came from a man aged 18 to 30 in good health. Some clones in this sample may be carry-over from other donors' samples. Sequencing was performed on naive CD8+ T cells from PBMCs. The CDR3 spells CASSGTSPGELFF. The CDR3 DNA follows: TGTGCCAGCAGTGGGACATCCCCCGGGGAGCTGTTTTTT.